Listed here is a single T cell receptor (beta chain). No antigen is known for it. Per the authors' pipeline: Because ImmunoSEQ provided only junction sequences with no quality scores, the filtering differed. Assay used: immunoSEQ multiplex PCR; TCRdb lists only in-frame clones, some missing. That table gives V, J and clone size, and the DNA gave D and trimming. The sample contains hundreds of thousands of clones, 75% to 85% of which appear only once. These data are taken from a study of shared clonotypes between healthy human individuals. The V gene lost 3 bases and the J gene lost 7 bases, with 12 bases spanning the gap. Germline CDR1 and CDR2: SGHTA and FQGTGA. This CDR3 region has 13 residues. Study-wide points: Tissues were not sampled, only blood, and their repertoires likely differ.

Sequencing was performed on PBMCs. This receptor was obtained from a woman aged 35 to 49 in good health. Some clones in this sample may be carry-over from other donors' samples. The chain couples TRBV7-3 to TRBJ1-1, with D hard to call. The CDR3 DNA sequence: TGTGCCAGCAGCTTGTGGCGCGGAGATGAAGCTTTCTTT. Translating gives CASSLWRGDEAFF.